These 9 T cell receptor beta chains were sequenced from one sample in a study of cytomegalovirus exposure and HLA in healthy donors. The PCR ran on 60 Vbeta and 13 Jbeta primers. TCRdb keeps only in-frame clones here, not all; method: immunoSEQ multiplex PCR. The sample consists of 100,000 to 150,000 clones, around 81% of them appearing once. Input material: PBMCs. The receptor source for this set is a young man in good health and CMV-seronegative.

This chain links TRBV10-2 with TRBJ1-5; a weak D match, TRBD1 (6 bases). CDR1 and CDR2 from the germline V gene are WSHSY and SAAADI. The CDR3 length is 15 residues. Trimming cost V 6 bases and J 2 bases, with 14 bases left between them. The CDR3 DNA sequence: TGCGCCAGCAGGCTGGGGGCGGGGGGCAATCAGCCCCAGCATTTT. As protein: CASRLGAGGNQPQHF.

The rearrangement uses TRBV5-6 and TRBJ2-1; no firm D call. Germline V lookup: CDR1 SGHDT, CDR2 YYEEEE. The ends were cut back, 4 bases at V and 8 bases at J, with 10 bases in the middle. The CDR3 extends over 12 amino acids. The chain's CDR3 is CASSRSRDEQFF. CDR3 nucleotide sequence: TGTGCCAGCAGCCGTAGCCGGGATGAGCAGTTCTTC.

V and J are TRBV13 and TRBJ2-1; 11 bases are a match to TRBD2. The V gene's germline CDR1 is PRHDT and CDR2 FYEKMQ (reference sequence). The V gene end was trimmed by 5 bases and the J gene end by 1 base; junction bases not matched to a gene: 4. The CDR3 extends over 16 amino acids. As DNA, the CDR3 is TGTGCCAGCAGCATAACTAGCGGGGGTTCCTACAATGAGCAGTTCTTC. Its protein is CASSITSGGSYNEQFF.

The V call is TRBV7-9, the J call TRBJ2-1; TRBD1 matches at 11 bases. This CDR3 is 15 amino acids long. Trimming took 5 bases from V and 4 from J; bases not matched to a gene: 4. The V gene's germline CDR1 is SEHNR and CDR2 FQNEAQ (reference sequence). CDR3 protein: CASSRDRGTYNEQFF. CDR3 coding DNA: TGTGCCAGCAGCCGGGACAGGGGGACTTACAATGAGCAGTTCTTC.

The chain has TRBV7-2 and TRBJ2-5; D possibly corresponds to TRBD1 (6 bases). Germline assignment: CDR1 SGHTA and CDR2 FQGNSA. Trimming took off 4 bases at V and 2 bases at J, with 8 bases between the two ends. CDR3 length equals 13 residues. CDR3 DNA sequence: TGTGCCAGCAGCTCGGACAGACAAGAGACCCAGTACTTC. Protein: CASSSDRQETQYF.

This clone was recorded a few times. The genes are TRBV18 and TRBJ2-3; TRBD1 is a possible D gene (5 bases). The CDR3 is made up of 14 amino acids. V lost 2 bases to trimming and J lost 2 bases, with 8 bases between them. Looked up from germline, CDR1 is KGHSH and CDR2 is LQKENI. The chain's CDR3 is CASSPRTNTDTQYF. CDR3 sequence (DNA): TGTGCCAGCTCACCAAGGACAAACACAGATACGCAGTATTTT.

The CDR3 protein is CAWSVYRSSTEAFF. The CDR3 region has the DNA TGTGCCTGGAGTGTATACCGGTCCTCCACTGAAGCTTTCTTT. The chain employs TRBV30 and TRBJ1-1; D gene ambiguous. Germline assignment: CDR1 GTSNPN and CDR2 SVGIG (reference sequence). The CDR3 sequence is 14 residues long. The ends were cut back, 0 bases at V and 4 bases at J, with 12 bases in the middle.

This chain links TRBV29-1 with TRBJ1-2; D is unresolved. V lost 4 bases to trimming and J lost 8 bases, with 14 bases between them. CDR3 length: 12 residues. Germline CDR1 SQVTM, CDR2 ANQGSEA. CDR3 DNA sequence: TGCAGCGTTGGGCCTGACTTTATGGGCTACACCTTC. Translating gives CSVGPDFMGYTF.

This clone was seen just once. V gene TRBV27 combines with J gene TRBJ2-6; D may be TRBD1 (5 bases). In germline, CDR1 is MNHEY, CDR2 SMNVEV (reference sequence). V dropped 4 bases and J dropped 0 bases, with 7 bases sitting between them. The CDR3 extends over 15 amino acids. CDR3 region: CASSSGFSGANVLTF. The CDR3 DNA reads TGTGCCAGCAGTTCAGGGTTCTCTGGGGCCAACGTCCTGACTTTC.